This T cell receptor (beta chain) was documented in a study of PD-1 blockade in classical Hodgkin lymphoma. Regarding this clone: Antigen specificity is unknown.

Produced via immunoSEQ multiplex PCR; TCRdb's table is partial and in-frame only. The sample consists of some 58,000 clones, around nine tenths of them appearing once. Findings and caveats of the study: Significant TCR diversity gains by C4D1 occurred in CD4+ but not CD8+ cells.

The CDR3 contains 15 residues. V was clipped by 3 bases and J by 5 bases, with 14 bases between them. Germline loops: CDR1 SGDLS, CDR2 YYNGEE. All trial patients relapsed after autologous stem cell transplantation. The J gene is TRBJ1-4, the V gene TRBV9; D might be TRBD1 (6 bases). Sequences were derived from peripheral blood mononuclear cells (PBMCs), sampled before the second cycle of nivolumab. The origin of this receptor is a human donor with classical Hodgkin lymphoma. Here the CDR3 DNA reads TGTGCCAGCAGCGCGGCAGGGGCGGCAAATGAAAAACTGTTTTTT. It codes for CASSAAGAANEKLFF.